The rows below give T cell receptor beta chains drawn from one sample of a study of cytomegalovirus exposure and HLA in healthy donors. Assay: immunoSEQ multiplex PCR; the TCRdb copy retains only in-frame clones and omits some. The profile covers approximately 120,000 clones, with 77% appearing a single time and roughly 13% taken by the ten largest. The sample taken for sequencing was PBMCs. The receptor set was obtained from a woman in her 40s in good health and CMV-seropositive. CDR3s include the opening cysteine and the closing phenylalanine or tryptophan. Only part of the rows carry a size: once, few, many, or a class if the clone is expanded.

>.|TRBV7-9|TRBJ2-1
CASSLGWRENYNEQFF
>.|TRBV18|TRBJ1-4
CASSLDSIATNEKLFF
>.|TRBV7-9|TRBJ2-3
CASSPGQGFDTQYF
>.|TRBV7-9|TRBJ2-1
CASSPSGTGVGFF
>.|TRBV28|TRBJ1-1
CASSLEVGQGARLAFF
>.|TRBV7-2|TRBJ2-7
CASSHVSEQYF
>.|TRBV7-2|TRBJ2-4
CASSPGLKFRLAKNIQYF
>.|TRBV14|TRBJ1-2
CASSPGGYGYTF
>.|TRBV4-2|TRBJ2-5
CASSQGEVAGGETQYF
>.|TRBV6-1|TRBJ2-6
CASSSTSSGANVLTF
>.|TRBV12-5|TRBJ2-2
CASGFESSGRADGELFF
>.|TRBV20-1|.
CSLRRGYEQYF
>.|TRBV9|TRBJ2-5
CASSVSHADSGYGETQYF
>.|TRBV2|TRBJ2-5
CASQRGAGSETQYF
>.|TRBV29-1|TRBJ1-4
CSVQTGFNEKLFF
>.|TRBV6-6|TRBJ2-7
CASSSPTGLDYEQYF
>.|TRBV19|TRBJ1-2
CASSIKAGDNYGYTF
>.|TRBV11-2|TRBJ2-5
CASSLDRASGVPGETQYF
>.|TRBV18|TRBJ2-6
CASSPLQGASGANVLTF
>.|TRBV5-5|TRBJ2-3
CASSLAGGRSDTQYF
>.|TRBV2|TRBJ1-3
CASSGGGIGNTIYF
>once|TRBV10-3|TRBJ2-1
CATTRGGWDEQFF
>.|TRBV2|TRBJ1-5
CASKSESHQPQHF
>once|TRBV19|TRBJ1-3
CASGQGSSSGNTIYF
>.|TRBV19|TRBJ1-5
CASSIREGFNQPQHF
>.|TRBV5-1|TRBJ1-2
CASSSNSGGYTF
>.|TRBV27|TRBJ2-7
CASSFSAGGPYEQYF
>.|TRBV2|TRBJ2-7
CASSEGTGAGYEQYF
>.|TRBV28|TRBJ1-5
CASRGGTPRGYSNQPQHF
>few|TRBV6-1|TRBJ1-1
CATLSGFNTEAFF
>.|TRBV29-1|TRBJ1-2
CSVRTGNYGYTF
>once|TRBV11-2|TRBJ2-5
CASSFTGTEETQYF
>.|TRBV28|TRBJ1-2
CASTVGGHIIYGYTF
>.|TRBV10-3|TRBJ1-5
CAAWGGPDQPQHF
>.|TRBV27|TRBJ2-2
CASSFDSGLAGADGELFF
>few|TRBV6-1|TRBJ1-1
CASSETVTSGTEAFF
>.|TRBV4-2|TRBJ2-7
CASSQGGSLSYEQYF
>few|TRBV5-5|TRBJ2-1
CASSRDIYNEQFF
>few|TRBV7-9|TRBJ2-5
CASSHGQGGVETQYF
>few|TRBV19|TRBJ1-4
CASLRGKKLFF
>.|TRBV4-1|TRBJ2-7
CASSHGLIRDRDYEQYF
>.|TRBV5-6|TRBJ2-1
CASSSALGLAGGNEQFF
>.|TRBV5-1|TRBJ2-5
CASSLTTAQETQYF
>.|TRBV14|TRBJ1-1
CASSPRQPTMGAEAFF
>few|TRBV23-1|TRBJ2-5
CASSHLAGERETQYF
>.|TRBV7-8|TRBJ1-2
CASSPGVSGYGYTF
>few|TRBV28|TRBJ1-1
CASRANRQASEAFF
>.|TRBV7-9|TRBJ1-4
CASSPGTGDEKLFF
>.|TRBV13|TRBJ1-1
CASSLATGGEAFF
>.|TRBV28|TRBJ1-1
CASSPRGGIGNTEAFF
>.|TRBV10-3|TRBJ2-1
CATRDIYNEQFF
>.|TRBV10-2|TRBJ2-3
CASSERASGRPEDTQYF
>.|TRBV7-8|TRBJ2-3
CASSLAGLGAADTQYF
>.|TRBV28|TRBJ2-1
CASSPRTSGSNEQFF